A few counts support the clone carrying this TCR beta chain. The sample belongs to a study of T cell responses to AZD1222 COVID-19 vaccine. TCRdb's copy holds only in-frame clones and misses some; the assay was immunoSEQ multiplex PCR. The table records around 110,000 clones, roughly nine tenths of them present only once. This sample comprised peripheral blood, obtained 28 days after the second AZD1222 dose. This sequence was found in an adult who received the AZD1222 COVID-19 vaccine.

CDR3 sequence reads: CASSLEGQGRREQYF. The CDR3 DNA is TGCGCCAGCAGCTTGGAGGGCCAGGGTAGGCGTGAGCAGTACTTC. The chain is built from TRBV5-1 and TRBJ2-7; perhaps TRBD1 as D (5 bases). This CDR3 has 15 residues. Per the germline V gene, CDR1 is SGHRS and CDR2 is YFSETQ. The V and J ends lost 0 bases and 7 bases respectively, with 17 bases between them.